The 29 T cell receptor beta chains presented below share a single source sample, sequenced in a study of CD8 T cells in ankylosing spondylitis. Using its own MiXCR run on the 5' RACE reads, TCRdb lists one record per CDR3 protein. The sample lists fewer than 550,000 distinct CDR3 sequences; about 5.4% were seen once. Their specific antigens are unknown. Points from the study as a whole: Among TCR beta sequences, a motif of eight highly homologous variants appeared characteristic of ankylosing spondylitis blood.

Material: blood, either unsorted or a sorted T cell fraction (not recorded which). Receptors originate from a male donor with ankylosing spondylitis.

This clonotype has just a few counts. The chain joins TRBV18 to TRBJ1-1; D might be TRBD1 (6 bases). The CDR3 covers 15 residues. Germline CDR1 reads KGHSH; CDR2 reads LQKENI. Trimming removed 3 bases from V and 1 base from J, with 12 bases in between. The CDR3 DNA sequence: TGTGCCAGCTCACCTTCCGGGACAAAGAACACTGAAGCTTTCTTT. Its translation: CASSPSGTKNTEAFF.

This clonotype was picked up a small number of times. This chain connects TRBV3-1 to TRBJ2-4; D is unclear. With 1 base removed from V and 6 bases from J, the gap between germline ends came to 7 bases. Germline CDR1 and CDR2: LGHDT and YNNKEL (reference sequence). The CDR3 has 13 amino acids. CDR3 bases: TGTGCCAGCAGCCAAGCCTACCGAAACATTCAGTACTTC. Amino acids: CASSQAYRNIQYF. The complete variable domain, with remaining parts taken from reference TRBV3-1 and TRBJ2-4, reads DTAVSQTPKYLVTQMGNDKSIKCEQNLGHDTMYWYKQDSKKFLKIMFSYNNKELIINETVPNRFSPKSPDKAHLNLHINSLELGDSAVYFCASSQAYRNIQYFGAGTRLSVL.

This clonotype appeared many times. The rearrangement links TRBV27 to TRBJ2-5, with D maybe TRBD1 (7 bases). The CDR3 has 14 residues. CDR1 is MNHEY and CDR2 is SMNVEV in the germline V gene (reference sequence). V lost 4 bases, J lost 4 bases, and 13 bases lay in between. The CDR3 is CASSSNQGGETQYF. CDR3 DNA sequence: TGTGCCAGCAGTTCTAATCAGGGGGGAGAGACCCAGTACTTC.

This clonotype was seen many times. V is TRBV29-1 and J is TRBJ2-3; 8 nucleotides align to TRBD2. The trim removed 7 bases at V and 4 bases at J, leaving 4 bases unmatched. CDR1 and CDR2 (germline): SQVTM, ANQGSEA. This CDR3 region has 12 residues. CDR3 sequence reads: CSGTAGADTQYF. The CDR3 region has the DNA TGCAGCGGAACAGCGGGAGCAGATACGCAGTATTTT.

This clonotype was seen repeatedly, ten times or more. The CDR3 is CASSPLLGLNTEAFF. In nucleotides, the CDR3 is TGTGCCAGCTCTCCTCTTCTGGGCCTGAACACTGAAGCTTTCTTT. V is TRBV18 and J is TRBJ1-1; no reliable D call. CDR1 is KGHSH and CDR2 is LQKENI in the germline V gene. Trimming stripped 6 bases from V and 0 bases from J, with 14 bases between. CDR3 length: 15 amino acids.

This clonotype came up many times. This sequence joins TRBV7-2 and TRBJ1-1; the match to TRBD1 covers 8 bases. Germline V gene data show CDR1 as SGHTA and CDR2 as FQGNSA. CDR3 length equals 15 residues. Losses at the gene ends were 3 bases for V and 0 bases for J; bases not matched to a gene: 3. This CDR3 is CASSFRTGMNTEAFF. In DNA, the CDR3 is TGTGCCAGCAGCTTCCGGACAGGGATGAACACTGAAGCTTTCTTT.

The chain links TRBV7-2 to TRBJ2-1, with 9 bases that match TRBD1. The CDR3 runs 16 residues. The germline V gene encodes CDR1 SGHTA and CDR2 FQGNSA. V lost 5 bases, J lost 2 bases, and 7 bases stayed unmatched. The CDR3 protein is CASSPLGQGTYNEQFF. The DNA of the CDR3 is TGTGCCAGCAGCCCACTAGGACAGGGGACCTACAATGAGCAGTTCTTC.

This clonotype was seen ten or more times. The CDR3 DNA follows: TGTGCCAGCAGCGGTATAGAAGAGACCCAGTACTTC. Protein sequence: CASSGIEETQYF. The chain carries TRBV27 and TRBJ2-5, with D uncertain. The CDR3 has 12 residues. V lost 6 bases, J lost 3 bases, and 8 bases lay in between. In germline, CDR1 is MNHEY, CDR2 SMNVEV (reference sequence).

This clonotype has more than one count but fewer than ten. The chain combines TRBV28 with TRBJ2-4, with D tentatively TRBD1 (6 bases). With 8 bases removed from V and 4 bases from J, the gap between germline ends came to 12 bases. In germline, CDR1 is MDHEN, CDR2 SYDVKM. CDR3 length: 13 residues. As DNA, the CDR3 is TGTGCCAGCTCAACTGGGACAAAAAACATTCAGTACTTC. It encodes CASSTGTKNIQYF.

This clonotype was observed at least ten times. The chain links TRBV24-1 to TRBJ2-4; 7 bases are shared with TRBD1. In germline, CDR1 is KGHDR, CDR2 SFDVKD. CDR3 length: 17 amino acids. J was trimmed by 0 bases and V by 10 bases; bases with no gene match: 14. This CDR3 reads CATFPGQPDLAKNIQYF. The CDR3 region has the DNA TGTGCCACATTCCCGGGACAGCCGGACCTAGCCAAAAACATTCAGTACTTC.

The table lists this clonotype with many counts. The chain combines TRBV12-5 with TRBJ2-1; the match to TRBD2 covers 15 bases. The germline CDR1 and CDR2 sequences are LGHNT and FRNRAP. CDR3 length: 21 amino acids. J lost 1 base, V lost 0 bases, and 10 bases had no gene match. CDR3 sequence: CASGLVAGLAGGPPSYNEQFF. CDR3 DNA sequence: TGTGCTAGTGGTTTGGTGGCTGGACTAGCGGGGGGGCCCCCTTCCTACAATGAGCAGTTCTTC.

Ten or more counts support this clonotype. The rearrangement joins TRBV6-5 to TRBJ1-1; 8 bases agree with TRBD1. The trim removed 5 bases at V and 4 bases at J, leaving 0 bases unmatched. This CDR3 comprises 12 residues. Germline assignment: CDR1 MNHEY and CDR2 SVGAGI. Here the CDR3 reads CASSGTGTEAFF. The CDR3 nucleotides are TGTGCCAGCAGTGGGACAGGCACTGAAGCTTTCTTT.

Many counts were recorded for this clonotype. The V and J genes are TRBV29-1 and TRBJ2-1; D possibly corresponds to TRBD1 (6 bases). Germline values: CDR1 SQVTM, CDR2 ANQGSEA. This CDR3 has 13 amino acids. Trimming removed 5 bases from V and 2 bases from J, with 10 bases in between. The CDR3 region is CSVIWTAYNEQFF. Here the CDR3 DNA reads TGCAGCGTTATTTGGACAGCCTACAATGAGCAGTTCTTC.

Ten or more counts support this clonotype. The chain employs TRBV5-1 and TRBJ1-1; D is ambiguous. Germline V gene data show CDR1 as SGHRS and CDR2 as YFSETQ. Trimming shortened V by 1 base and J by 0 bases, and 7 bases separated the two germline ends. The CDR3 totals 14 residues. The CDR3 DNA reads as TGCGCCAGCAGCTTGTTGCAGGTGAACACTGAAGCTTTCTTT. Residues: CASSLLQVNTEAFF.

In its sample, this clonotype was seen many times. This chain links TRBV13 with TRBJ1-2; perhaps TRBD1 as D (5 bases). Per the germline V gene, CDR1 is PRHDT and CDR2 is FYEKMQ (reference sequence). The CDR3 consists of 15 residues. V gave up 5 bases and J gave up 7 bases, with 20 bases separating them. CDR3 DNA: TGTGCCAGCAGCCCGGGTTGGCAGGGCCGAGCTGGCTACACCTTC. It specifies CASSPGWQGRAGYTF.

This clonotype turned up a few times. The chain combines TRBV20-1 with TRBJ2-7; D gene unclear. The CDR3 consists of 13 residues. Germline lookup yields CDR1 DFQATT and CDR2 SNEGSKA (reference sequence). Trimming shortened V by 3 bases and J by 0 bases, and 9 bases separated the two germline ends. The CDR3 loop is CSASPDVSYEQYF. CDR3 bases: TGCAGTGCTAGTCCGGACGTCTCCTACGAGCAGTACTTC.

At least ten counts were recorded for this clonotype. The chain uses TRBV24-1 and TRBJ1-4, with D perhaps matching TRBD1 (6 bases). Germline V gene lookup returns CDR1 KGHDR and CDR2 SFDVKD. This CDR3 is built from 15 residues. V lost 2 bases, J lost 7 bases, and 13 bases lay in between. CDR3 region: CATSDSREGGEKLFF. The DNA of the CDR3 is TGTGCCACCAGTGATTCCCGGGAAGGGGGTGAAAAACTGTTTTTT.

This clonotype was seen at least ten times. The genes are TRBV19 and TRBJ1-1; D call uncertain. V lost 2 bases, J lost 1 base, and 11 bases lay in between. Germline CDR1 reads LNHDA; CDR2 reads SQIVND (reference sequence). This CDR3 is built from 15 residues. This CDR3 is CASSIRRTENTEAFF. The DNA of the CDR3 is TGTGCCAGTAGTATACGTCGGACGGAGAACACTGAAGCTTTCTTT.

This clonotype has a count of ten or more. The gene calls are TRBV6-2 or TRBV6-3 and TRBJ2-5; TRBD1 or TRBD2 may be the D gene (5 bases each). V was pared by 4 bases and J by 2 bases, with 8 bases between. CDR1 MNHEY and CDR2 SVGEGT come from the germline V gene. CDR3 length: 13 residues. CDR3 sequence: CASSWDVQETQYF. The CDR3 bases are TGTGCCAGCAGTTGGGACGTTCAAGAGACCCAGTACTTC.

This clonotype appeared many times. The chain has TRBV5-1 and TRBJ1-1, with a tentative D call TRBD1 (6 bases). Trimming shortened V by 4 bases and J by 0 bases, and 10 bases separated the two germline ends. CDR1 is SGHRS and CDR2 is YFSETQ in the germline V gene. The CDR3 sequence is 14 residues long. The CDR3 nucleotides read TGCGCCAGCAGCGGACAGCCCATGAACACTGAAGCTTTCTTT. Protein product: CASSGQPMNTEAFF.

Ten or more counts support this clonotype. CDR3 DNA sequence: TGCGCCAGCAGCTTGGGGCACGGCTCCTACGAGCAGTACTTC. Residues: CASSLGHGSYEQYF. The chain combines TRBV5-1 with TRBJ2-7; no firm D call. CDR1 and CDR2 from the germline V gene are SGHRS and YFSETQ. The V gene lost 0 bases and the J gene lost 0 bases, with 7 bases spanning the gap. The CDR3 consists of 14 residues.

This clonotype was detected ten times or more. The CDR3 is CASSSGLFNTGELFF. The CDR3 region has the DNA TGTGCCAGCAGTTCGGGACTTTTTAACACCGGGGAGCTGTTTTTT. The chain has TRBV6-2 or TRBV6-3 and TRBJ2-2; D might be TRBD2 (6 bases). Germline-derived CDR1 and CDR2 are MNHEY and SVGEGT. The CDR3 runs 15 residues. V lost 4 bases to trimming and J lost 2 bases, with 11 bases between them.

This clonotype came up many times. The chain uses TRBV7-9 and TRBJ1-2, with D maybe TRBD1 (5 bases). Between the trimmed V and J ends, which lost 5 bases and 6 bases, there was a span of 22 bases. The germline V gene encodes CDR1 SEHNR and CDR2 FQNEAQ (reference sequence). CDR3 size: 16 residues. DNA of the CDR3: TGTGCCAGCAGCCCACGGGGGGGACCGACCTTTAATGGCTACACCTTC. Its protein is CASSPRGGPTFNGYTF.

This clonotype was recorded many times. The chain joins TRBV20-1 to TRBJ2-1; possibly TRBD2 for D (5 bases). CDR3 length equals 12 residues. V lost 3 bases and J lost 9, with 12 bases in between. Germline V gene lookup returns CDR1 DFQATT and CDR2 SNEGSKA (reference sequence). The CDR3 DNA reads TGCAGTGCTAGTAAGGGCCGGGGTGAGCAGTTCTTC. This codes for CSASKGRGEQFF.

This clonotype was recorded many times. The rearrangement links TRBV5-5 to TRBJ1-1; D ambiguous. Germline CDR1 is SGHKS and CDR2 is YYEKEE (reference sequence). Trimming pared 4 bases from V and 4 bases from J, leaving 5 bases between. The CDR3 extends over 11 amino acids. This CDR3 reads CASSRATEAFF. The DNA for the CDR3 is TGTGCCAGCAGCCGGGCCACTGAAGCTTTCTTT.

This clonotype was seen ten or more times. The chain combines TRBV20-1 with TRBJ2-5; no clear D. V was cut by 1 base and J by 6 bases, with 9 bases left in between. CDR1 is DFQATT and CDR2 is SNEGSKA in the germline V gene (reference sequence). The CDR3 runs 12 residues. CDR3 protein: CSARVWAKTQYF. CDR3 nucleotide sequence: TGCAGTGCTAGAGTATGGGCAAAGACCCAGTACTTC.

This clonotype was seen repeatedly, ten times or more. The gene calls are TRBV20-1 and TRBJ2-3; D is uncertain. This CDR3 has 13 amino acids. Per the germline V gene, CDR1 is DFQATT and CDR2 is SNEGSKA (reference sequence). V lost 3 bases and J lost 5, with 12 bases in between. The CDR3 DNA reads TGCAGTGCTAGCATCCTGGACCGAGATACGCAGTATTTT. This gives the protein CSASILDRDTQYF.

Ten or more counts support this clonotype. The V gene is TRBV27, the J gene TRBJ1-1, with TRBD1 matching over 7 bases. The germline CDR1 and CDR2 sequences are MNHEY and SMNVEV (reference sequence). V shed 6 bases, J shed 4 bases, and the junction held 2 bases outside the gene matches. This CDR3 has 12 residues. The CDR3 DNA is TGTGCCAGCAGATCAGGGGGCACTGAAGCTTTCTTT. It codes for CASRSGGTEAFF.

This clonotype was seen only a few times. The V gene is TRBV18, the J gene TRBJ2-1, with TRBD2 as a possible D gene (6 bases). The V end was cut by 1 base, the J end by 9 bases, with 10 bases between. Germline V gene lookup returns CDR1 KGHSH and CDR2 LQKENI. This CDR3 spans 13 amino acids. This chain's CDR3 is CASSPRGGSEQFF. The CDR3 DNA follows: TGTGCCAGCTCACCACGTGGGGGGAGTGAGCAGTTCTTC.